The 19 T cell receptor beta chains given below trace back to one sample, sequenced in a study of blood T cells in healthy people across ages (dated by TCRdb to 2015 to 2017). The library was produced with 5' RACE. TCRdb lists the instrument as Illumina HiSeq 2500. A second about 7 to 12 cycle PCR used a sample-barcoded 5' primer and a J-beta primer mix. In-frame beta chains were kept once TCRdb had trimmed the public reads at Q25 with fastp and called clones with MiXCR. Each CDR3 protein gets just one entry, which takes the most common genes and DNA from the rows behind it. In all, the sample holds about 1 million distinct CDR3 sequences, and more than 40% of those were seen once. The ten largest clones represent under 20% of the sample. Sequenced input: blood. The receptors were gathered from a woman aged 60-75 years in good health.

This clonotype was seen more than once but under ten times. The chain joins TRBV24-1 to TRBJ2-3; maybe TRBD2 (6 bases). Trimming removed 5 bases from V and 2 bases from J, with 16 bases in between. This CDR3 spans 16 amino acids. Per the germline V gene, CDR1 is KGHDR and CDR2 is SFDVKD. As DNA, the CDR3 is TGTGCCACCAGTGGCTCCCGGGAGCAGAACACAGATACGCAGTATTTT. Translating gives CATSGSREQNTDTQYF.

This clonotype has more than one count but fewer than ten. The CDR3 nucleotides read TGTGCCAGCAGCTTAAGAGGCGGCGTTAGCGCGTTCTTC. This codes for CASSLRGGVSAFF. The rearrangement uses TRBV11-2 and TRBJ2-1, with D perhaps matching TRBD2 (5 bases). Looked up from germline, CDR1 is SGHAT and CDR2 is FQNNGV. The V end was cut by 2 bases, the J end by 15 bases, with 17 bases between. The CDR3 spans 13 residues.

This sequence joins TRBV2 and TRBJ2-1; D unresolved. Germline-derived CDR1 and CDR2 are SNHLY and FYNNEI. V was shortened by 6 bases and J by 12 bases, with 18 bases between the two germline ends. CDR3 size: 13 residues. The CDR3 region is CASSPAALSGQFF. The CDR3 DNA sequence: TGTGCCAGCAGCCCGGCTGCGTTGTCTGGGCAGTTCTTC.

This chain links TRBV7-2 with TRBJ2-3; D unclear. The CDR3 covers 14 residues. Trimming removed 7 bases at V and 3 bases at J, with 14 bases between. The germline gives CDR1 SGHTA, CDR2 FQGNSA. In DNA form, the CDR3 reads TGTGCCAGCAACTCGGCGGACGGGACAGATACGCAGTATTTT. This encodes CASNSADGTDTQYF. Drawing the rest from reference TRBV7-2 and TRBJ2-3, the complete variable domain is GAGVSQSPSNKVTEKGKDVELRCDPISGHTALYWYRQSLGQGLEFLIYFQGNSAPDKSGLPSDRFSAERTGGSVSTLTIQRTQQEDSAVYLCASNSADGTDTQYFGPGTRLTVL.

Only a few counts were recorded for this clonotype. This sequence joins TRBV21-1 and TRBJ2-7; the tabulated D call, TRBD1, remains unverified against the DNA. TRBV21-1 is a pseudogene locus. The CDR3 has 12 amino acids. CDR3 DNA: TGTGCCAGGACAGGGGGCCAAGTCGAGCAGTACTTC. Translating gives CARTGGQVEQYF.

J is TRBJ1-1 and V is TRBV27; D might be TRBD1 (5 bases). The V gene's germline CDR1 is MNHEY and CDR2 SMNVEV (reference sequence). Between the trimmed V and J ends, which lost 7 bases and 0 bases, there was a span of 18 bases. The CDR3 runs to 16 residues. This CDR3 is CASTHGGAGLNTEAFF. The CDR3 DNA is TGTGCCAGCACCCACGGAGGGGCCGGGTTGAACACTGAAGCTTTCTTT.

DNA of the CDR3: TGTGCCAGCAGCCAGACTAATCCCTCCTACAATGAGCAGTTCTTC. Translated: CASSQTNPSYNEQFF. The V call is TRBV12-3 or TRBV12-4, the J call TRBJ2-1, with D maybe TRBD2 (5 bases). The CDR3 covers 15 residues. V was trimmed by 6 bases and J by 0 bases, leaving 12 bases between them.

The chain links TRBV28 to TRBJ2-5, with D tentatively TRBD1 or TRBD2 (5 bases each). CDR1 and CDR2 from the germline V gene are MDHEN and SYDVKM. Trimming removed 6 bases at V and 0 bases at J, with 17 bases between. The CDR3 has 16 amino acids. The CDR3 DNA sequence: TGTGCCAGCAGCCTGAGTGGTGGGGGTTACCAAGAGACCCAGTACTTC. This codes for CASSLSGGGYQETQYF.

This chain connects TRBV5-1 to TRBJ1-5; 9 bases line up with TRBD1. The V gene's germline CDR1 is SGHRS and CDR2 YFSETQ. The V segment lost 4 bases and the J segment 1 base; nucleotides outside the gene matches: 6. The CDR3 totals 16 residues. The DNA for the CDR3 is TGCGCCAGCAGCCCAGGGACAGGGCCGAGCAATCAGCCCCAGCATTTT. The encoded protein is CASSPGTGPSNQPQHF.

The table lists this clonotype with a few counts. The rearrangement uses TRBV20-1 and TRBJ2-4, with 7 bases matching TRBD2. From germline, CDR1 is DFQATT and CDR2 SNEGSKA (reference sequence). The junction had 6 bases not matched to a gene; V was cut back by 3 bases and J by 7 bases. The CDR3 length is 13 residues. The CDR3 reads CSARTSFRNIQYF. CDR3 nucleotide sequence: TGCAGTGCTAGGACTAGCTTTCGTAACATTCAGTACTTC.

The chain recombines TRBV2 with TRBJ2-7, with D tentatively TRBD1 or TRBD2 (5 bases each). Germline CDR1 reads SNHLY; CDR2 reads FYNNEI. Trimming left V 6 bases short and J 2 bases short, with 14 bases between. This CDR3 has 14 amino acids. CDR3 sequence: CASRSPGRTYEQYF. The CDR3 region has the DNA TGTGCCAGCAGGTCCCCGGGGCGAACCTACGAGCAGTACTTC.

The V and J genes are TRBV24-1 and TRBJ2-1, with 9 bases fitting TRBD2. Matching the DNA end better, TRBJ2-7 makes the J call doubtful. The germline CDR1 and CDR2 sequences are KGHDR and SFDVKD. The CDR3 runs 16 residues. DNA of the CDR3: TGTGCCACCAGTCCCGGACTAGCGTATTCCTACAATGAGCAGTACTTC. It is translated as CATSPGLAYSYNEQYF.

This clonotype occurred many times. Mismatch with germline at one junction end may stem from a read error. CDR3 nucleotides: TGTGCCAGCAGCCTACTGGGCGACTACGAGCAGTACTTC. Its translation: CASSLLGDYEQYF. V is TRBV5-1 and J is TRBJ2-7; D remains unclear. The germline V gene has CDR1 SGHRS and CDR2 YFSETQ. The CDR3 length is 13 residues. Full variable domain (outside the CDR3, taken from reference TRBV5-1 and TRBJ2-7): KAGVTQTPRYLIKTRGQQVTLSCSPISGHRSVSWYQQTPGQGLQFLFEYFSETQRNKGNFPGRFSGRQFSNSRSEMNVSTLELGDSALYLCASSLLGDYEQYFGPGTRLTVT.

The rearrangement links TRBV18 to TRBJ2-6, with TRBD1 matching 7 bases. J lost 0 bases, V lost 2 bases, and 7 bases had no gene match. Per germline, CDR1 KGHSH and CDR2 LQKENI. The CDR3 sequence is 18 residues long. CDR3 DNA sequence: TGTGCCAGCTCACCATCGAGGAGACAGGGCTCTGGGGCCAACGTCCTGACTTTC. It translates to CASSPSRRQGSGANVLTF. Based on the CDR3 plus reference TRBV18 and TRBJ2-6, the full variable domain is NAGVMQNPRHLVRRRGQEARLRCSPMKGHSHVYWYRQLPEEGLKFMVYLQKENIIDESGMPKERFSAEFPKEGPSILRIQQVVRGDSAAYFCASSPSRRQGSGANVLTFGAGSRLTVL.

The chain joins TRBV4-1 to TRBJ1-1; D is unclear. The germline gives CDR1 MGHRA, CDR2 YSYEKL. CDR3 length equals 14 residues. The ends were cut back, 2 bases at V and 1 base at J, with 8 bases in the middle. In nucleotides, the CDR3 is TGCGCCAGCAGCCAATGGGGATCGAACACTGAAGCTTTCTTT. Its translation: CASSQWGSNTEAFF.

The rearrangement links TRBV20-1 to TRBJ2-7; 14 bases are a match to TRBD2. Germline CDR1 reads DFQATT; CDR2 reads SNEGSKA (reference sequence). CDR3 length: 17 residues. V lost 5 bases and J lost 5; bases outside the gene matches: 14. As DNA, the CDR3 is TGCAGTGCTGCCTCCGGGACTAGCGGGAGATGGGAGGACGAGCAGTACTTC. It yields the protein CSAASGTSGRWEDEQYF.

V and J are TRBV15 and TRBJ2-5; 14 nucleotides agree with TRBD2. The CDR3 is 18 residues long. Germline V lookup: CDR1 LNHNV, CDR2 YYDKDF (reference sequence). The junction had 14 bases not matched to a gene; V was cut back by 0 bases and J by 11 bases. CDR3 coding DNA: TGTGCCACCAGCAGAGATCCCTCTGGACTAGCGGGGGGAGATGAGCAGTACTTC. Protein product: CATSRDPSGLAGGDEQYF.

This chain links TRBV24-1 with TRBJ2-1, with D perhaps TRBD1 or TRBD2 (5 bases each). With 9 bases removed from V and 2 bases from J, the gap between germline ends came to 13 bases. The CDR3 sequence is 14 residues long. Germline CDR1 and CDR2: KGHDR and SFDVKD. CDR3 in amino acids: CATSGKGPYNEQFF. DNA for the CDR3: TGTGCCACCTCCGGGAAGGGGCCCTACAATGAGCAGTTCTTC.

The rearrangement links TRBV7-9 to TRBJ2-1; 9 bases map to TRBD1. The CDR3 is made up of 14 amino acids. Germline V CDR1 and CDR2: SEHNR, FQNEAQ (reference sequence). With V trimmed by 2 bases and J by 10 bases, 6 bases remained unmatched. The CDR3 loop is CASSLTDRGDEQFF. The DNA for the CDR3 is TGTGCCAGCAGCTTAACGGACAGGGGTGACGAGCAGTTCTTC.